This entry describes one TCR beta chain. Its antigen is unidentified. These data are taken from a study of cytomegalovirus exposure and HLA in healthy donors. Study results and caveats: The study designated fewer than 200 TCR beta chains cytomegalovirus-associated.

This CDR3 is built from 16 residues. Looked up from germline, CDR1 is SGHNT and CDR2 is YENEEA. The ends lost 1 base at V and 1 base at J; junction bases unmatched: 3. Primers: 60 Vbeta forward and 13 Jbeta reverse. Produced via immunoSEQ multiplex PCR; TCRdb's table is partial and in-frame only. The data hold over 150,000 clones, with approximately 80% observed a single time. The gene calls are TRBV11-3 and TRBJ2-2; 7 nucleotides agree with TRBD2. Sample: PBMCs. The receptor comes from a man aged 18 to 29 in good health and CMV-seropositive. CDR3 protein: CASSLAGGGNTGELFF. DNA of the CDR3: TGTGCCAGCAGCTTAGCTGGGGGGGGGAACACCGGGGAGCTGTTTTTT.